This TCR beta chain was documented in a study of cytomegalovirus exposure and HLA in healthy donors. CDR1 and CDR2 from the germline V gene are SNHLY and FYNNEI. Trimming cost V 4 bases and J 10 bases, with 14 bases left between them. The CDR3 runs 13 residues. The PCR made use of 60 Vbeta and 13 Jbeta primers. The table came from immunoSEQ multiplex PCR; TCRdb's copy has only in-frame clones and leaves some out. The sample contains approximately 150,000 clones, about 83% of which appear only once. The sequenced material came from PBMCs. The TCR was taken from a girl aged 10-17 years in good health and CMV-seropositive. The chain has TRBV2 and TRBJ1-5; no reliable D call. The CDR3 here is CASSGQTMEPQHF. As DNA, the CDR3 is TGTGCCAGCAGTGGGCAGACTATGGAACCCCAGCATTTT.